This T cell receptor (beta chain) was identified during a study of T cell responses to AZD1222 COVID-19 vaccine. Study-level results: Spike-specific TCR breadth rose after two AZD1222 doses, and depth rose as well. The span of vaccine-associated CD4 TCRs extended across spike, with dominance at 160-218 and 743-854.

The CDR3 loop spans 17 amino acids. The V gene end was trimmed by 1 base and the J gene end by 3 bases; junction bases not matched to a gene: 10. The germline V gene has CDR1 SEHNR and CDR2 FQNEAQ (reference sequence). Produced via immunoSEQ multiplex PCR; TCRdb's table is partial and in-frame only. The repertoire holds fewer than 120,000 clones, approximately 94% seen once, with about 3.1% in the top ten. As to this clone: Its antigen is currently unknown.

This material consisted of peripheral blood, taken 28 days after the second AZD1222 dose. The TCR originated in an adult who received the AZD1222 COVID-19 vaccine. J is TRBJ2-7 and V is TRBV7-9; 9 bases line up with TRBD1. The CDR3 region has the DNA TGTGCCAGCAGCTTAGGCCCCACAGGGGGCGATCACTACGAGCAGTACTTC. It is translated as CASSLGPTGGDHYEQYF.